The 5 T cell receptor beta chains reported below all come from one sample, sequenced in a study of shared clonotypes between healthy human individuals. The naive CD8 subset, CD45RO-negative cells positively selected for CCR7, excluded terminally differentiated effector memory CD45RA+ cells. Profiled with immunoSEQ multiplex PCR; TCRdb holds only in-frame clones, not every one. The table includes about 2.1 million clones, around 93% detected once. The sample was naive CD8+ T cells from PBMCs. The receptors were gathered from a man between 18 and 29 years old in good health. Some clones in this sample may be carry-over from other donors' samples.

The J gene is TRBJ1-1, the V gene TRBV28; D call uncertain. With 3 bases removed from V and 7 bases from J, the gap between germline ends came to 12 bases. The CDR3 length is 13 residues. Per germline, CDR1 MDHEN and CDR2 SYDVKM. The CDR3, as DNA: TGTGCCAGCAGTTTCCAGCGGCGCGGTGAAGCTTTCTTT. Amino acid sequence: CASSFQRRGEAFF. Together with reference TRBV28 and TRBJ1-1, the CDR3 gives the full variable domain: DVKVTQSSRYLVKRTGEKVFLECVQDMDHENMFWYRQDPGLGLRLIYFSYDVKMKEKGDIPEGYSVSREKKERFSLILESASTNQTSMYLCASSFQRRGEAFFGQGTRLTVV.

This chain connects TRBV6-1 to TRBJ1-5, with a tentative D call TRBD1 (6 bases). CDR3 length equals 15 residues. V shed 6 bases and J shed 5 bases, with 17 bases lying between them. Germline V gene data show CDR1 as MNHNS and CDR2 as SASEGT. The CDR3 DNA sequence: TGTGCCAGCAGGTACAGGGAAACCTGGGATCAGCCCCAGCATTTT. Translating gives CASRYRETWDQPQHF.

V and J are TRBV5-4 and TRBJ2-1; TRBD2 matches 7 bases. The CDR3 has 14 amino acids. Trimming at V came to 0 bases and at J to 5 bases, leaving 2 bases not matched to a gene. Per germline, CDR1 SGHNT and CDR2 YYREEE (reference sequence). In DNA, the CDR3 is TGTGCCAGCAGCTTGGATGGGACTAACAATGAGCAGTTCTTC. This gives the protein CASSLDGTNNEQFF.

This chain uses TRBV28 with TRBJ2-3; 8 bases agree with TRBD2. The CDR3 covers 16 residues. Germline trimming cut 3 bases from V and 5 bases from J; bases unmatched to any gene: 10. Germline V lookup: CDR1 MDHEN, CDR2 SYDVKM. The CDR3 loop reads CASSFGLAGFGDTQYF. The DNA for the CDR3 is TGTGCCAGCAGTTTTGGGCTAGCGGGCTTTGGAGATACGCAGTATTTT.

The chain combines TRBV6-5 with TRBJ2-7; 7 bases map to TRBD1. The CDR3 length is 13 residues. J was trimmed by 5 bases and V by 6 bases; bases with no gene match: 7. The V gene's germline CDR1 is MNHEY and CDR2 SVGAGI. CDR3 bases: TGTGCCAGCAGAAACAGGGGATCTGACGAGCAGTACTTC. Protein product: CASRNRGSDEQYF.